One and the same sample provided the 25 T cell receptor beta chains below, sequenced in a study of blood T cell repertoires in COVID-19. Clones were read by immunoSEQ multiplex PCR, and TCRdb kept only the in-frame ones, dropping some. The data hold around 75,000 clones, with around 80% observed a single time. Source material: peripheral blood. Receptor source: a man aged 50 or older with COVID-19, enrolled during active disease.

This clone has more than one count but fewer than ten. V usage is TRBV28 and J usage is TRBJ2-7, with D maybe TRBD1 (5 bases). Deletions cut 6 bases from V and 2 bases from J, with 11 bases between. CDR3 length: 13 residues. Germline values: CDR1 MDHEN, CDR2 SYDVKM. CDR3 sequence (DNA): TGTGCCAGCAGGATGGACACAACCTACGAGCAGTACTTC. This translates into CASRMDTTYEQYF.

The CDR3 spells CASSPLQGNTEAFF. The CDR3 DNA sequence: TGTGCCAGCTCGCCTCTGCAGGGAAACACTGAAGCTTTCTTT. The chain couples TRBV18 to TRBJ1-1; D may be TRBD1 (5 bases). CDR3 size: 14 residues. Germline lookup yields CDR1 KGHSH and CDR2 LQKENI. With 6 bases removed from V and 2 bases from J, the gap between germline ends came to 13 bases.

This chain links TRBV28 with TRBJ2-7, with 8 bases identical to TRBD2. From germline, CDR1 is MDHEN and CDR2 SYDVKM. This CDR3 region has 16 residues. Trimming took 6 bases from V and 0 from J; bases not matched to a gene: 10. This CDR3 is CASRRGLAGSSYEQYF. As DNA, the CDR3 is TGTGCCAGCAGGCGAGGGCTAGCGGGTTCCTCCTACGAGCAGTACTTC.

The V call is TRBV11-2, the J call TRBJ2-7, with D unresolved. CDR1 is SGHAT, CDR2 FQNNGV, per germline. Between the trimmed V and J ends, which lost 5 bases and 4 bases, there was a span of 12 bases. This CDR3 contains 13 residues. This CDR3 is CASSDAVVYEQYF. CDR3 nucleotides: TGTGCCAGCAGCGATGCGGTTGTTTACGAGCAGTACTTC.

The rearrangement joins TRBV7-2 to TRBJ1-1; a weak D match, TRBD1 (5 bases). CDR1 SGHTA and CDR2 FQGNSA come from the germline V gene. The CDR3 is 16 residues long. Trimming shortened V by 5 bases and J by 4 bases, and 20 bases separated the two germline ends. This CDR3 reads CASSTPRGGWSTEAFF. CDR3 nucleotide sequence: TGTGCCAGCAGCACTCCACGGGGGGGATGGAGCACTGAAGCTTTCTTT.

This clone was recorded once. This chain joins TRBV29-1 and TRBJ2-7; D call uncertain. Germline-derived CDR1 and CDR2 are SQVTM and ANQGSEA. V was shortened by 1 base and J by 0 bases, with 7 bases between the two germline ends. The CDR3 loop spans 13 amino acids. CDR3 in DNA: TGCAGCGTTGAAGGGTTGAGCTCCTACGAGCAGTACTTC. Amino acid sequence: CSVEGLSSYEQYF.

Notes on this clone: At the DNA level, this CDR3 is encoded by other sequences in the same sample as well. The chain couples TRBV9 to TRBJ1-2, with unresolved D. Trimming took 0 bases from V and 5 from J, leaving 8 bases between them. The CDR3 covers 13 residues. Germline V CDR1 and CDR2: SGDLS, YYNGEE. The CDR3 sequence: CASSVEGAYGYTF. The CDR3 region has the DNA TGTGCCAGCAGCGTAGAGGGAGCATATGGCTACACCTTC.

The chain joins TRBV19 to TRBJ1-5, with D unresolved. The CDR3 totals 14 residues. The V end was cut by 3 bases, the J end by 5 bases, with 11 bases between. The V gene's germline CDR1 is LNHDA and CDR2 SQIVND (reference sequence). In DNA, the CDR3 is TGTGCCAGTAGTATGGTAGGGAGTGATCAGCCCCAGCATTTT. This encodes CASSMVGSDQPQHF.

The J gene is TRBJ1-5, the V gene TRBV5-5; D is unclear. Germline V gene lookup returns CDR1 SGHKS and CDR2 YYEKEE (reference sequence). The V and J ends lost 0 bases and 2 bases respectively, with 12 bases between them. This CDR3 has 16 residues. The CDR3 region is CASSLGALGGNQPQHF. CDR3 DNA: TGTGCCAGCAGCTTGGGAGCATTGGGAGGCAATCAGCCCCAGCATTTT.

This chain joins TRBV25-1 and TRBJ1-2; D uncertain. Trimming shortened V by 6 bases and J by 8 bases, and 16 bases separated the two germline ends. Germline CDR1 reads MGHDK; CDR2 reads SYGVNS. The CDR3 has 13 residues. The CDR3 DNA reads as TGTGCCAGCAGCCCTTGGGCCGCTTTGGGCTACACCTTC. Translating it yields CASSPWAALGYTF.

A single count supports this clone. The V call is TRBV28, the J call TRBJ2-7; D not certain. Trimming cost V 6 bases and J 4 bases, with 10 bases left between them. The CDR3 covers 12 residues. CDR1 is MDHEN, CDR2 SYDVKM, per germline. CDR3 nucleotide sequence: TGTGCCAGCAGCACTGGTGCATACGAGCAGTACTTC. It specifies CASSTGAYEQYF.

The chain links TRBV28 to TRBJ2-2, with D unclear. Trimming pared 3 bases from V and 1 base from J, leaving 9 bases between. CDR3 length: 15 residues. CDR1 and CDR2 from the germline V gene are MDHEN and SYDVKM. DNA of the CDR3: TGTGCCAGCAGTTTTAATCCCTTGAACACCGGGGAGCTGTTTTTT. Translated: CASSFNPLNTGELFF.

The chain links TRBV6-5 to TRBJ1-1; D is perhaps TRBD1 (6 bases). CDR3 length: 13 residues. The V and J ends lost 6 bases and 1 base respectively, with 9 bases between them. Germline CDR1 and CDR2: MNHEY and SVGAGI. This CDR3 is CASRKQGNTEAFF. CDR3 in DNA: TGTGCCAGCAGGAAACAGGGGAACACTGAAGCTTTCTTT.

This chain links TRBV15 with TRBJ2-4; the D gene is possibly TRBD1 (6 bases). The germline V gene has CDR1 LNHNV and CDR2 YYDKDF (reference sequence). Trimming left V 5 bases short and J 4 bases short, with 15 bases between. The length of the CDR3 is 15 residues. The CDR3 loop reads CATSLQPGQKNIQYF. The CDR3 nucleotides read TGTGCCACCAGCCTACAACCTGGACAGAAAAACATTCAGTACTTC.

V is TRBV4-1 and J is TRBJ1-4, with D hard to call. CDR3 length equals 13 residues. The germline V gene encodes CDR1 MGHRA and CDR2 YSYEKL. V dropped 0 bases and J dropped 10 bases, with 9 bases sitting between them. CDR3 in DNA: TGCGCCAGCAGCCAAGATAGAGGCGGAAAACTGTTTTTT. Its translation is CASSQDRGGKLFF.

The chain has TRBV15 and TRBJ2-7; D is ambiguous. This CDR3 region has 18 residues. Germline loops: CDR1 LNHNV, CDR2 YYDKDF (reference sequence). V was trimmed by 0 bases and J by 4 bases, leaving 22 bases between them. In DNA, the CDR3 is TGTGCCACCAGCAGAGATCAGGTTCCCCGTTCTCCTTCATACGAGCAGTACTTC. This sequence encodes CATSRDQVPRSPSYEQYF.

The J gene is TRBJ2-1, the V gene TRBV6-5; a weak D match, TRBD2 (6 bases). Trimming took 0 bases from V and 6 from J, leaving 12 bases between them. This CDR3 comprises 15 residues. Germline CDR1 is MNHEY and CDR2 is SVGAGI. CDR3 protein: CASSYSGLRPNEQFF. The CDR3 DNA reads as TGTGCCAGCAGTTACTCGGGACTGAGACCCAATGAGCAGTTCTTC.

The rearrangement joins TRBV24-1 to TRBJ2-2; 7 nucleotides agree with TRBD1. There are 14 residues in the CDR3. The germline gives CDR1 KGHDR, CDR2 SFDVKD. With 3 bases clipped from V and 4 bases from J, the junction kept 1 base outside the gene matches. The CDR3 sequence is CATSDAGGTGELFF. The CDR3 nucleotides read TGTGCCACCAGTGATGCAGGGGGCACCGGGGAGCTGTTTTTT.

The genes are TRBV4-3 and TRBJ1-4; a weak D match, TRBD1 (5 bases). With 0 bases removed from V and 5 bases from J, the gap between germline ends came to 13 bases. Germline V gives CDR1 LGHNA, CDR2 YSLEER. The CDR3 length is 16 residues. The CDR3 loop is CASSQDWGLENEKLFF. The CDR3 coding sequence is TGCGCCAGCAGCCAAGATTGGGGACTTGAGAATGAAAAACTGTTTTTT.

The V gene is TRBV7-9, the J gene TRBJ1-1; D remains unclear. The V gene lost 5 bases and the J gene lost 2 bases, with 21 bases spanning the gap. This CDR3 comprises 17 residues. Germline-derived CDR1 and CDR2 are SEHNR and FQNEAQ (reference sequence). This CDR3 is CASSHEPGGKYNTEAFF. In DNA, the CDR3 is TGTGCCAGCAGCCACGAACCAGGAGGGAAATACAACACTGAAGCTTTCTTT.

The chain links TRBV11-3 to TRBJ2-3, with D perhaps TRBD2 (6 bases). The length of the CDR3 is 14 residues. The germline V gene has CDR1 SGHNT and CDR2 YENEEA. Trimming shortened V by 1 base and J by 9 bases, and 14 bases separated the two germline ends. The CDR3 DNA is TGTGCCAGCAGCTTAGTGGCGGGATCGGAGACGCAGTATTTT. As protein: CASSLVAGSETQYF.

The rearrangement links TRBV10-2 to TRBJ2-3; 8 bases are shared with TRBD2. Trimming cost V 6 bases and J 4 bases; bases outside gene matches: 9. The CDR3 extends over 15 amino acids. Germline V gene data show CDR1 as WSHSY and CDR2 as SAAADI. The CDR3 here is CASRIGAGGPDTQYF. The CDR3 nucleotides are TGCGCCAGCAGGATTGGGGCGGGAGGACCAGATACGCAGTATTTT.

This chain connects TRBV6-6 to TRBJ1-4; D call uncertain. Germline V gene data show CDR1 as MNHNY and CDR2 as SVGAGI (reference sequence). This CDR3 spans 15 amino acids. Deletions cut 2 bases from V and 0 bases from J, with 7 bases between. The CDR3 DNA is TGTGCCAGCAGTTACCTTCGCGCAACTAATGAAAAACTGTTTTTT. As protein: CASSYLRATNEKLFF.

The chain uses TRBV7-2 and TRBJ2-3; D uncertain. The CDR3 runs to 14 residues. From germline, CDR1 is SGHTA and CDR2 FQGNSA. Trimming took 5 bases from V and 3 from J, leaving 12 bases between them. The DNA for the CDR3 is TGTGCCAGCAGCGTCTCCCGCGGAACAGATACGCAGTATTTT. Amino acid sequence: CASSVSRGTDTQYF.

This sequence joins TRBV19 and TRBJ2-7, with D maybe TRBD2 (6 bases). Germline lookup yields CDR1 LNHDA and CDR2 SQIVND (reference sequence). Trimming pared 5 bases from V and 6 bases from J, leaving 17 bases between. The CDR3 is made up of 14 amino acids. In DNA, the CDR3 is TGTGCCAGTAGTCTAACCCGAGGGACTGGCGAGCAGTACTTC. Encoded protein: CASSLTRGTGEQYF.